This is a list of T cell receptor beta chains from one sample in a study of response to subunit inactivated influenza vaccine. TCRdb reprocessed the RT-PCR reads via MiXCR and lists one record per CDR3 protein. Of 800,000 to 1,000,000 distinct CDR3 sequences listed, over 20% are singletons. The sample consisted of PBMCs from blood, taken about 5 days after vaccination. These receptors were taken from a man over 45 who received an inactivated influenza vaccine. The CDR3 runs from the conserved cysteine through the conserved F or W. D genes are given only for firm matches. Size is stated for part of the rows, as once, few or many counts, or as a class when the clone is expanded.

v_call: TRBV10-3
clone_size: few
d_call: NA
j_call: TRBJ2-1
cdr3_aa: CAISGGGADLGEQFF
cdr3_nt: TGTGCCATCAGTGGTGGGGGGGCGGACTTAGGTGAGCAGTTCTTC

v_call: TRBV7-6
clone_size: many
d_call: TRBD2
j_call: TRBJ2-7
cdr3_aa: CASSLGTSASYEQYF
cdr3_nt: TGTGCCAGCAGCCTGGGGACTAGCGCCTCCTACGAGCAGTACTTC

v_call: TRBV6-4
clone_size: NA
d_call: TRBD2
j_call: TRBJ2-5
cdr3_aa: CASSDSDSGGPLQETQYF
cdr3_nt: TGTGCCAGCAGTGACTCGGATAGCGGGGGTCCTTTACAAGAGACCCAGTACTTC

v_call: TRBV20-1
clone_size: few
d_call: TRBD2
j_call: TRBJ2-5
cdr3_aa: CSARGTSGRVETQYF
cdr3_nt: TGCAGTGCTAGGGGGACTAGCGGGAGAGTGGAGACCCAGTACTTC

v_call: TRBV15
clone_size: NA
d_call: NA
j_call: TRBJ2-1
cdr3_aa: CATSRFGNNPNEQFF
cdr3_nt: TGTGCCACCAGCAGATTTGGGAACAACCCCAATGAGCAGTTCTTC

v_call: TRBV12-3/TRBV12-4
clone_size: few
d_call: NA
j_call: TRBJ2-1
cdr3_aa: CASSLGGGGIRVSEQFF
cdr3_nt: TGTGCCAGCAGTTTAGGAGGGGGCGGGATCAGGGTTAGTGAGCAGTTCTTC

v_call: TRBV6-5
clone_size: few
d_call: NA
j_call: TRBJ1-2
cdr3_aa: CASSYSMSSRGYGYTF
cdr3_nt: TGTGCCAGCAGTTACTCGATGAGTAGTAGGGGGTATGGCTACACCTTC

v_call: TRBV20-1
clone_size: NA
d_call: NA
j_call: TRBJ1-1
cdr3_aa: CSATRPGGNTEAFF
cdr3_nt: TGCAGTGCTACCCGGCCGGGGGGAAACACTGAAGCTTTCTTT

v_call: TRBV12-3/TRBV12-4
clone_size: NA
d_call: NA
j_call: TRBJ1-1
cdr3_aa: CASSWGRGGTEAFF
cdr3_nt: TGTGCCAGCAGTTGGGGACGAGGCGGCACTGAAGCTTTCTTT

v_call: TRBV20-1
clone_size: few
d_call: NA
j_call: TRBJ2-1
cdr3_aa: CSASPSLGYNEQFF
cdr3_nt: TGCAGTGCTAGCCCTAGCCTTGGCTACAATGAGCAGTTCTTC

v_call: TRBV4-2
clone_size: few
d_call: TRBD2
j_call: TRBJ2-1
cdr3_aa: CASSQGGGYNEQFF
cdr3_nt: TGTGCCAGCAGCCAAGGGGGGGGTTACAATGAGCAGTTCTTC

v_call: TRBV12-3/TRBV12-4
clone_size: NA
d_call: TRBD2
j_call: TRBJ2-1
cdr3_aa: CASTKRFTSVNEQFF
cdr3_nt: TGTGCCAGCACTAAAAGGTTCACTAGCGTTAATGAGCAGTTCTTC

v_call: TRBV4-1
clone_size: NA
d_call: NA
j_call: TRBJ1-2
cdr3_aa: CASSQDVSGNYGYTF
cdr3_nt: TGCGCCAGCAGCCAAGACGTCAGCGGTAACTATGGCTACACCTTC

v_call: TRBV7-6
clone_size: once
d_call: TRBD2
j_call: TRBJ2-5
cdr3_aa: CASSLRLAGEKGETQYF
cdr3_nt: TGTGCCAGCAGCTTAAGACTAGCGGGAGAAAAAGGGGAGACCCAGTACTTC

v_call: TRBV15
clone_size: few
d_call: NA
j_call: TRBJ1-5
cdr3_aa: CATSRDLGLGGNQPQHF
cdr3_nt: TGTGCCACCAGCAGAGATTTAGGGCTGGGGGGCAATCAGCCCCAGCATTTT

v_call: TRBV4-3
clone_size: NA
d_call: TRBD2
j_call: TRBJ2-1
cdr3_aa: CASSQRSSGGTNEQFF
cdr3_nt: TGCGCCAGCAGCCAACGGAGCTCGGGGGGGACCAATGAGCAGTTCTTC

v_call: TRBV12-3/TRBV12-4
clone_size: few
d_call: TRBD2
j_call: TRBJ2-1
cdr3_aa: CASRSTSGGAYEQFF
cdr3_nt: TGTGCCAGCAGATCGACTAGCGGGGGGGCGTATGAGCAGTTCTTC

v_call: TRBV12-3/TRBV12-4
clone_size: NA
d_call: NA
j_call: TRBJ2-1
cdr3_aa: CASSLVRNYNEQFF
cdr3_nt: TGTGCCAGCAGTTTAGTCAGAAACTACAATGAGCAGTTCTTC

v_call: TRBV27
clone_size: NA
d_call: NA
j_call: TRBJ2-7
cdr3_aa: CASSLSRQGGWAYEQYF
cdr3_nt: TGTGCCAGCAGTTTATCTCGACAGGGAGGGTGGGCCTACGAGCAGTACTTC

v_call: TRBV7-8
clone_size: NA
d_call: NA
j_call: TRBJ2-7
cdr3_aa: CASSPGSGGYEQYF
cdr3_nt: TGTGCCAGCAGCCCAGGGTCAGGCGGATACGAGCAGTACTTC

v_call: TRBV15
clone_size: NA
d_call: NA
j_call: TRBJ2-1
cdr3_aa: CATSREGILGKAQFF
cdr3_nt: TGTGCCACCAGCAGAGAGGGCATACTGGGAAAGGCTCAGTTCTTC

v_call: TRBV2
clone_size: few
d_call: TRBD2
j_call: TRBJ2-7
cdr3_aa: CASSQPWTSGLYEQYF
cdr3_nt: TGTGCCAGCAGTCAACCCTGGACTAGCGGGTTATACGAGCAGTACTTC

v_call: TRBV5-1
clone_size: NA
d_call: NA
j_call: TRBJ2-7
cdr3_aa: CASSLALGVAFSEQYF
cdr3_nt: TGCGCCAGCAGCCTGGCCCTGGGGGTGGCTTTCTCCGAGCAGTACTTC

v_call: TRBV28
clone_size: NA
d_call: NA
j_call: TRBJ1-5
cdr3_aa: CASSDSYNQPQHF
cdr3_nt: TGTGCCAGCTCTGACAGTTACAATCAGCCCCAGCATTTT

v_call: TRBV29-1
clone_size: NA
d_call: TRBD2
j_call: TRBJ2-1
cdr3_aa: CSVMTSVNYNEQFF
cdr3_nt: TGCAGCGTCATGACTAGCGTAAACTACAATGAGCAGTTCTTC

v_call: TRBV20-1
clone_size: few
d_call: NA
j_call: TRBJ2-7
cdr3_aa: CSARDLRGASYEQYF
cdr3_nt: TGCAGTGCTAGAGATTTGAGGGGGGCCTCCTACGAGCAGTACTTC

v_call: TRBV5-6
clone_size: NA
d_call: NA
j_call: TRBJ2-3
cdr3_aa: CASSLHETRRPDTQYF
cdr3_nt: TGTGCCAGCAGCTTGCACGAGACCAGACGGCCAGATACGCAGTATTTT

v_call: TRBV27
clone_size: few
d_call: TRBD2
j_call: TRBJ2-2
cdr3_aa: CASSLSGTRETGELFF
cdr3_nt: TGTGCCAGCAGTTTATCGGGGACTAGAGAGACCGGGGAGCTGTTTTTT